This T cell receptor (beta chain) stems from a study of OX40 agonist ivuxolimab in advanced cancers. Looking at the study overall: Patients were given ivuxolimab, an antibody that agonizes OX40 (CD134). People who had prior anti-PD-1, anti-PD-L1 or anti-CTLA-4 therapy could take part, and around 43% had some.

A remark on this clone: Antigen specificity is unknown.

Study results and limitations: There were, on average, more expanded clones in CD8+ T cells than in CD4+. Normalized expansion of T-cell clones was also low for some nonresponders.

Germline trimming cut 3 bases from V and 2 bases from J; bases unmatched to any gene: 12. The CDR3 sequence is 17 residues long. In germline, CDR1 is SGDLS, CDR2 YYNGEE. Produced via immunoSEQ multiplex PCR; TCRdb's table is partial and in-frame only. There are about 74,000 clones in the sample; around nine tenths occur only once, and less than 6% lies in the top ten. The sequence came from an adult with an advanced solid tumor such as melanoma, head and neck, liver or kidney cancer. The material was CD4+ or CD8+ T cells sorted from blood, obtained in a trial of the OX40 agonist ivuxolimab. This chain links TRBV9 with TRBJ2-3; 7 positions agree with TRBD1. The CDR3 DNA follows: TGTGCCAGCAGCGACCTTCAGGGGGTCGACCTCACAGATACGCAGTATTTT. Encoded protein: CASSDLQGVDLTDTQYF.